This TCR beta chain was identified in a study of blood T cell repertoires in COVID-19. Study details: The samples span acute and convalescent COVID-19 from the United States, Italy and Spain. T cells, B-cell-depleted T cells, or PBMCs supplied cDNA or gDNA.

As processed by the authors: Estimation of nucleated cell counts relied on the amplification of reference gene primers. Clones were sequenced by immunoSEQ multiplex PCR, and TCRdb holds only the in-frame ones, with some missing. V and J calls and clone size are as listed in that table; D and trimming were resolved from the DNA. This table has approximately 45,000 clones, 70% to 85% appearing once. Germline assignment: CDR1 LNHDA and CDR2 SQIVND (reference sequence). This CDR3 comprises 13 residues. Trimming removed 5 bases from V and 4 bases from J, with 12 bases in between. The clonotype comes from a human donor in a cohort sampled during active COVID-19. This chain links TRBV19 with TRBJ2-7; D may be TRBD1 (5 bases). Material: peripheral blood. The CDR3 sequence: CASSSRQTYEQYF. DNA of the CDR3: TGTGCCAGTAGTTCACGACAGACTTACGAGCAGTACTTC. Drawing the rest from reference TRBV19 and TRBJ2-7, the complete variable domain is DGGITQSPKYLFRKEGQNVTLSCEQNLNHDAMYWYRQDPGQGLRLIYYSQIVNDFQKGDIAEGYSVSREKKESFPLTVTSAQKNPTAFYLCASSSRQTYEQYFGPGTRLTVT.